This paragraph covers one T cell receptor beta chain sequence. Its antigen is currently unknown. The sample belongs to a study of shared clonotypes between healthy human individuals. Across the study: Researchers drew samples from two women and a few men aged 18 to 49.

Findings and caveats of the study: Limited genetic and exposure-history diversity came from having few donors.

This CDR3 comprises 18 residues. The V segment lost 0 bases and the J segment 5 bases; nucleotides outside the gene matches: 9. Germline CDR1 is WNHNN and CDR2 is SYGVQD (reference sequence). Naive CD8 populations comprised CD45RO-negative cells positively selected for CCR7, excluding terminally differentiated effector memory CD45RA+ cells. Genomic DNA of each subset was evenly split across several immunoSEQ plates. Repertoires were generated with immunoSEQ multiplex PCR, while TCRdb's copy carries only in-frame clones and drops some. The table lists some 1,900,000 clones, approximately 95% of them singletons.

This rearrangement joins TRBV10-1 to TRBJ2-1, with TRBD1 matching over 11 bases. The clonotype comes from a man younger than 30 in good health. Sequences were obtained from naive CD8+ T cells sorted from blood. CDR3 bases: TGCGCCAGCAGTGAGTCGGAACCGGGACAGGGGGTAAACAATGAGCAGTTCTTC. The encoded protein is CASSESEPGQGVNNEQFF.